The 5 T cell receptor beta chains presented below share a single source sample, sequenced in a study of T-cell reconstitution after alpha-beta-depleted transplantation in children. The authors prepared the TCRbeta library with unique molecular identifiers. From the PCR reads, TCRdb called clonotypes with MiXCR, one entry per CDR3 protein. This sample has about 500,000 distinct CDR3 sequences, with approximately 32% found just once. The sequencing here drew on PBMCs from the stem cell graft donor, taken from the stem cell graft. The origin of the receptors is a human donor who donated a stem cell graft to a child with aplastic anemia.

The gene calls are TRBV21-1 and TRBJ1-1; TRBD1, the table's D call, lacks a check against the DNA. TRBV21-1 is an annotated pseudogene. This CDR3 has 21 amino acids. CDR3 coding DNA: TGTGCCAGCAGCAAACCAACCGGGACAGGTAAATCGGGGGATATGAACACTGAAGCTTTCTTT. This codes for CASSKPTGTGKSGDMNTEAFF.

The rearrangement joins TRBV19 to TRBJ1-5; D unresolved. CDR1 and CDR2 from the germline V gene are LNHDA and SQIVND (reference sequence). V was clipped by 1 base and J by 2 bases, with 9 bases between them. This CDR3 spans 15 amino acids. The CDR3 DNA reads as TGTGCCAGTAGTATAGGCGGGTTGGGCAATCAGCCCCAGCATTTT. Protein product: CASSIGGLGNQPQHF.

This clonotype has more than one count but fewer than ten. The V gene is TRBV29-1, the J gene TRBJ2-5; 10 nucleotides match TRBD1. The CDR3 is 16 amino acids. Losses at the gene ends were 5 bases for V and 4 bases for J; bases not matched to a gene: 13. Per germline, CDR1 SQVTM and CDR2 ANQGSEA. CDR3 residues: CSVQGIRDRGSETQYF. The DNA of the CDR3 is TGCAGCGTTCAAGGGATCCGGGACAGGGGATCAGAGACCCAGTACTTC.

The table lists this clonotype with a few counts. The chain is built from TRBV7-2 and TRBJ2-3; 8 positions agree with TRBD2. V lost 3 bases to trimming and J lost 10 bases; unmatched junction nucleotides: 9. Germline CDR1 is SGHTA and CDR2 is FQGNSA. CDR3 length: 14 amino acids. The CDR3 sequence: CASSFEASGPPQYF. CDR3 DNA sequence: TGTGCCAGCAGCTTTGAGGCTAGCGGGCCACCGCAGTATTTT.

This clonotype was counted a few times. The chain uses TRBV7-8 and TRBJ2-7, with D perhaps TRBD2 (6 bases). The ends were cut back, 5 bases at V and 5 bases at J, with 13 bases in the middle. Germline V gene data show CDR1 as SGHVS and CDR2 as FQNEAQ. This CDR3 has 13 amino acids. The CDR3 nucleotides are TGTGCCAGCAGCCAACGGGACTCTAACGAGCAGTACGTC. Translation: CASSQRDSNEQYV.